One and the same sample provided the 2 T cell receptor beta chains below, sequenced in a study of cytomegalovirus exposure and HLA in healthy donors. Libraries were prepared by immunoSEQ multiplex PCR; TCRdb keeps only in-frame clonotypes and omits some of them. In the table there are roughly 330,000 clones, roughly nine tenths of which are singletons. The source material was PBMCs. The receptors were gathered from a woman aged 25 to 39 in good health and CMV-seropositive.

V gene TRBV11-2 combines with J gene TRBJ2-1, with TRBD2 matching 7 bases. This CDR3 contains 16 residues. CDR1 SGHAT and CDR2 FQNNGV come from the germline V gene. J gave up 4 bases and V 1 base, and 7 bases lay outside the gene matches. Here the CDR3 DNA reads TGTGCCAGCAGCTTAGTTAAGGGAGGGCCATACAATGAGCAGTTCTTC. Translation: CASSLVKGGPYNEQFF.

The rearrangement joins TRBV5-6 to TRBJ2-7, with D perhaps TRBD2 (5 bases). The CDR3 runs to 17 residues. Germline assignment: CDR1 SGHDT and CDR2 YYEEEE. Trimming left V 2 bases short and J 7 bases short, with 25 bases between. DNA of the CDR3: TGTGCCAGCAGCTTCTTCAATCGCGGACTGGTACCTGGTGAGCAGTACTTC. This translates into CASSFFNRGLVPGEQYF.